These 16 T cell receptor beta chains came from one sample sequenced in a study of blood T cell repertoires in COVID-19. Clones were read by immunoSEQ multiplex PCR, and TCRdb kept only the in-frame ones, dropping some. The profile shows just over 75,000 clones, approximately 84% of them singletons. Specimen: peripheral blood. These TCRs come from a man aged 60 to 75 with active or convalescent COVID-19.

This clone was observed a single time. The genes are TRBV19 and TRBJ2-7; D remains unclear. CDR1 and CDR2 from the germline V gene are LNHDA and SQIVND (reference sequence). This CDR3 is built from 15 residues. V lost 2 bases, J lost 9 bases, and 20 bases lay in between. CDR3 protein: CASSISHPGLTRQYF. The CDR3 nucleotides read TGTGCCAGTAGTATATCCCACCCAGGTTTGACACGGCAGTACTTC.

The chain carries TRBV4-3 and TRBJ1-1; D not certain. The germline V gene encodes CDR1 LGHNA and CDR2 YSLEER. Trimming shortened V by 1 base and J by 0 bases, and 15 bases separated the two germline ends. This CDR3 is built from 17 residues. The CDR3, as DNA: TGCGCCAGCAGCCAAGGTCCCATATTAGAGGTGAACACTGAAGCTTTCTTT. It yields the protein CASSQGPILEVNTEAFF.

This sequence joins TRBV7-2 and TRBJ1-2, with 9 bases lining up with TRBD1. Germline CDR1 and CDR2: SGHTA and FQGNSA. V was pared by 1 base and J by 6 bases, with 9 bases of the junction left unmatched. CDR3 size: 16 residues. CDR3 region: CASSLGTGGKVNGYTF. CDR3 nucleotides: TGTGCCAGCAGCTTAGGTACAGGGGGCAAAGTGAATGGCTACACCTTC.

V is TRBV6-5 and J is TRBJ2-5; tentatively, D is TRBD1 (5 bases). The CDR3 length is 15 residues. Trimming shortened V by 1 base and J by 1 base, and 10 bases separated the two germline ends. Germline values: CDR1 MNHEY, CDR2 SVGAGI. The CDR3 reads CASSYYQGSQETQYF. DNA of the CDR3: TGTGCCAGCAGTTACTACCAGGGTAGCCAAGAGACCCAGTACTTC.

J is TRBJ2-1 and V is TRBV28, with 9 bases aligning to TRBD2. V lost 3 bases to trimming and J lost 6 bases; unmatched junction nucleotides: 9. Germline-derived CDR1 and CDR2 are MDHEN and SYDVKM. CDR3 length: 16 residues. CDR3 region: CASSLGSSGGTNEQFF. CDR3 coding DNA: TGTGCCAGCAGTTTGGGGTCCAGCGGGGGGACCAATGAGCAGTTCTTC.

The chain joins TRBV7-2 to TRBJ2-5, with 8 bases identical to TRBD2. The ends lost 6 bases at V and 0 bases at J; junction bases unmatched: 6. Germline V gene lookup returns CDR1 SGHTA and CDR2 FQGNSA. The CDR3 is made up of 15 amino acids. CDR3 bases: TGTGCCAGCAGTCGGAACGGGGGGGACCAAGAGACCCAGTACTTC. This translates into CASSRNGGDQETQYF.

V gene TRBV21-1 combines with J gene TRBJ2-1; no check of the table's D call, TRBD2, against the DNA was made. TRBV21-1 is a pseudogene locus. The CDR3 loop spans 16 amino acids. Here the CDR3 DNA reads TGTGCCAGCAGCAAAGCGGGACTAGCGGGGCCCAATGAGCAGTTCTTC. Amino acid sequence: CASSKAGLAGPNEQFF.

The chain combines TRBV12-3 or TRBV12-4 with TRBJ1-1; a weak D match, TRBD1 (6 bases). The V end was cut by 4 bases, the J end by 0 bases, with 6 bases between. The CDR3 covers 13 residues. In nucleotides, the CDR3 is TGTGCCAGCAGTTACAGGGTGAACACTGAAGCTTTCTTT. Its translation: CASSYRVNTEAFF.

V gene TRBV11-3 combines with J gene TRBJ2-3, with TRBD2 identical over 8 bases. This CDR3 spans 14 amino acids. Germline V gene data show CDR1 as SGHNT and CDR2 as YENEEA. The V and J ends lost 4 bases and 2 bases, in that order; junction bases with no gene match: 2. The CDR3 protein is CASSSRGDTDTQYF. CDR3 nucleotides: TGTGCCAGCAGCTCGCGGGGGGACACAGATACGCAGTATTTT.

This clone was seen only a few times. This sequence joins TRBV6-2 or TRBV6-3 and TRBJ2-6, with a weak D call TRBD2 (6 bases). Germline V lookup: CDR1 MNHEY, CDR2 SVGEGT. Trimming pared 5 bases from V and 0 bases from J, leaving 17 bases between. The CDR3 is 18 residues long. DNA of the CDR3: TGTGCCAGCAGTCCCTGGACTACGGCTTTCTCTGGGGCCAACGTCCTGACTTTC. Residues: CASSPWTTAFSGANVLTF.

The table lists this clone with a count of one. This chain joins TRBV6-5 and TRBJ1-4, with D possibly being TRBD1 (6 bases). The CDR3 is made up of 15 amino acids. Germline V gives CDR1 MNHEY, CDR2 SVGAGI. Trimming left V 6 bases short and J 8 bases short, with 19 bases between. The DNA for the CDR3 is TGTGCCAGCAGGGGCAACCAGGGGTTTAGAGAAAAACTGTTTTTT. It translates to CASRGNQGFREKLFF.

The V gene is TRBV10-2, the J gene TRBJ2-2; 12 bases map to TRBD2. Germline trimming cut 7 bases from V and 6 bases from J; bases unmatched to any gene: 3. Germline CDR1 reads WSHSY; CDR2 reads SAAADI. This CDR3 is 14 amino acids long. Here the CDR3 DNA reads TGCGCCAGCAATCCTAGCGGGGGGGCCGGGGAGCTGTTTTTT. Translated: CASNPSGGAGELFF.

V usage is TRBV7-8 and J usage is TRBJ2-2; no definite D call. Per the germline V gene, CDR1 is SGHVS and CDR2 is FQNEAQ. The CDR3 consists of 13 residues. CDR3 residues: CALGDANTGELFF. DNA of the CDR3: TGTGCGTTGGGCGACGCGAACACCGGGGAGCTGTTTTTT.

This chain uses TRBV6-5 with TRBJ2-5, with 7 nucleotides matching TRBD1. Unmatched junction bases numbered 9, after V lost 4 bases and J lost 4 bases. The germline CDR1 and CDR2 sequences are MNHEY and SVGAGI. This CDR3 comprises 15 residues. Here the CDR3 DNA reads TGTGCCAGCAGTTCGGATAGGGGGCTATCAGAGACCCAGTACTTC. As protein: CASSSDRGLSETQYF.

The genes are TRBV7-2 and TRBJ1-1, with 7 bases matching TRBD1. The V gene end was trimmed by 0 bases and the J gene end by 0 bases; junction bases not matched to a gene: 4. This CDR3 spans 16 amino acids. CDR1 SGHTA and CDR2 FQGNSA come from the germline V gene. For the CDR3, the DNA is TGTGCCAGCAGCTTAGCTACGGGACAGCTGAACACTGAAGCTTTCTTT. Amino acid sequence: CASSLATGQLNTEAFF. Together with reference TRBV7-2 and TRBJ1-1, the CDR3 gives the full variable domain: GAGVSQSPSNKVTEKGKDVELRCDPISGHTALYWYRQSLGQGLEFLIYFQGNSAPDKSGLPSDRFSAERTGGSVSTLTIQRTQQEDSAVYLCASSLATGQLNTEAFFGQGTRLTVV.

The chain recombines TRBV9 with TRBJ1-1, with TRBD1 as a possible D gene (5 bases). CDR3 length equals 14 residues. In germline, CDR1 is SGDLS, CDR2 YYNGEE. Trimming removed 0 bases from V and 5 bases from J, with 11 bases in between. The chain's CDR3 is CASSVGGAETEAFF. The CDR3 nucleotides are TGTGCCAGCAGCGTAGGCGGGGCGGAGACTGAAGCTTTCTTT.